A single sample gave rise to the 13 T cell receptor beta chains below, sequenced in a study of blood T cell repertoires in COVID-19. Produced via immunoSEQ multiplex PCR; TCRdb's table is partial and in-frame only. This table has 100,000 to 150,000 clones, about 74% appearing once. Sequencing was performed on peripheral blood. The receptors were gathered from a man of 80 years or more with COVID-19, enrolled during active disease.

The chain couples TRBV4-2 to TRBJ1-2; D possibly corresponds to TRBD1 (6 bases). The CDR3 runs 15 residues. V lost 0 bases, J lost 3 bases, and 11 bases lay in between. Germline V gene sequence: CDR1 LGHNA, CDR2 YNFKEQ. CDR3 in amino acids: CASSQDPQGYYGYTF. The CDR3 bases are TGTGCCAGCAGCCAAGATCCTCAGGGGTACTATGGCTACACCTTC.

The chain is built from TRBV5-6 and TRBJ2-1; 7 bases agree with TRBD2. In germline, CDR1 is SGHDT, CDR2 YYEEEE. V was pared by 7 bases and J by 4 bases, with 8 bases of the junction left unmatched. The CDR3 length is 14 residues. CDR3 residues: CASRGGSIYNEQFF. The CDR3 nucleotides read TGTGCCAGCCGGGGCGGGAGCATATACAATGAGCAGTTCTTC.

This chain connects TRBV28 to TRBJ1-4; 8 nucleotides match TRBD1. The CDR3 is made up of 14 amino acids. J lost 7 bases, V lost 3 bases, and 4 bases had no gene match. The germline V gene has CDR1 MDHEN and CDR2 SYDVKM. CDR3 sequence reads: CASSLRQGREKLFF. In DNA, the CDR3 is TGTGCCAGCAGTTTGAGACAGGGGCGTGAAAAACTGTTTTTT.

The J gene is TRBJ2-5, the V gene TRBV4-3, with 9 bases fitting TRBD1. After removal of 5 bases from V and 5 bases from J, the junction contained 9 bases not matched to a gene. Germline CDR1 LGHNA, CDR2 YSLEER. The CDR3 loop spans 15 amino acids. The CDR3 DNA reads as TGCGCCAGCAGCAAGGAGATCGACAGGGGGGAGACCCAGTACTTC. Its protein is CASSKEIDRGETQYF.

The chain joins TRBV4-3 to TRBJ1-5; D is undetermined. From germline, CDR1 is LGHNA and CDR2 YSLEER. CDR3 length: 15 residues. Trimming left V 4 bases short and J 5 bases short, with 15 bases between. The CDR3 is CASSPRREPDQPQHF. CDR3 in DNA: TGCGCCAGCAGCCCCCGGCGGGAACCTGATCAGCCCCAGCATTTT.

This clone has a handful of counts. The gene calls are TRBV19 and TRBJ1-5; no reliable D call. Deletions cut 5 bases from V and 6 bases from J, with 23 bases between. The CDR3 length is 17 residues. The germline V gene has CDR1 LNHDA and CDR2 SQIVND (reference sequence). CDR3 nucleotide sequence: TGTGCCAGTAGTCATTATGCCCCTATCCCTCATAGTCAGCCCCAGCATTTT. Encoded protein: CASSHYAPIPHSQPQHF.

V is TRBV28 and J is TRBJ2-3; 11 bases match TRBD2. CDR3 length equals 16 residues. The trim removed 3 bases at V and 5 bases at J, leaving 7 bases unmatched. The V gene's germline CDR1 is MDHEN and CDR2 SYDVKM. The CDR3 DNA is TGTGCCAGCAGTTTGACTGGGACTAGCGGAAGAGATACGCAGTATTTT. This gives the protein CASSLTGTSGRDTQYF.

The V gene is TRBV5-5, the J gene TRBJ2-7, with 10 bases lining up with TRBD1. Per the germline V gene, CDR1 is SGHKS and CDR2 is YYEKEE (reference sequence). V shed 2 bases and J 4 bases; nucleotides not matched to a gene: 6. The CDR3 loop spans 15 amino acids. The CDR3 nucleotides are TGTGCCAGCAGCTTCCTCCGGGACAGGGGATACGAGCAGTACTTC. Residues: CASSFLRDRGYEQYF.

The table lists this clone with a few counts. The chain carries TRBV7-9 and TRBJ2-7, with D uncertain. From germline, CDR1 is SEHNR and CDR2 FQNEAQ (reference sequence). The V end lost 8 bases, the J end lost 2 bases, and 13 bases lay between the germline ends. The CDR3 has 13 amino acids. The CDR3 coding sequence is TGTGCCAGCTTGAGTAATTCGCCCTACGAGCAGTACTTC. This sequence encodes CASLSNSPYEQYF.

This chain connects TRBV7-6 to TRBJ2-5; possible D gene TRBD2, 7 bases. CDR3 size: 16 residues. V was pared by 4 bases and J by 5 bases, with 20 bases between. Germline V CDR1 and CDR2: SGHVS, FNYEAQ. CDR3 sequence reads: CASSYGSGGRGETQYF. CDR3 DNA sequence: TGTGCCAGCAGCTACGGCTCGGGGGGAAGGGGGGAGACCCAGTACTTC.

The gene calls are TRBV29-1 and TRBJ1-5; 8 bases match TRBD1. CDR1 is SQVTM, CDR2 ANQGSEA, per germline. The V segment lost 7 bases and the J segment 6 bases; nucleotides outside the gene matches: 11. This CDR3 contains 14 residues. In nucleotides, the CDR3 is TGCAGCGCTATGACAGGGGAGGGTGTTCAGCCCCAGCATTTT. Protein product: CSAMTGEGVQPQHF.

The genes are TRBV28 and TRBJ2-7; TRBD1 is a possible D gene (5 bases). Germline CDR1 and CDR2: MDHEN and SYDVKM. The CDR3 spans 15 residues. The germline V and J ends were trimmed by 2 bases and 5 bases, with 16 bases remaining between them. CDR3 sequence reads: CASSLVVRGIDEQYF. CDR3 bases: TGTGCCAGCAGTTTAGTGGTTAGGGGTATCGACGAGCAGTACTTC.

The chain joins TRBV5-4 to TRBJ1-1; D call uncertain. The CDR3 runs 12 residues. Germline CDR1 and CDR2: SGHNT and YYREEE (reference sequence). Trimming removed 4 bases from V and 6 bases from J, with 10 bases in between. DNA of the CDR3: TGTGCCAGCAGCGGAACTAAGGCTGAAGCTTTCTTT. Amino acid sequence: CASSGTKAEAFF.